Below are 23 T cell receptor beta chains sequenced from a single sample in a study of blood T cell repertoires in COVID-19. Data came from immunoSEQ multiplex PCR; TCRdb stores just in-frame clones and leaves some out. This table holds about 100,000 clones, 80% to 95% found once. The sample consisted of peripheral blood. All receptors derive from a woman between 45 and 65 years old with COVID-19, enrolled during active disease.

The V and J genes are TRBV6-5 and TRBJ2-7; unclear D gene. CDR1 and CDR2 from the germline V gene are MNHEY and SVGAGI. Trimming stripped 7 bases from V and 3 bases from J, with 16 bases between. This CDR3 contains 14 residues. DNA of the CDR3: TGTGCCAGCATGGGCCTAACAAACCTCTACGAGCAGTACGTC. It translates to CASMGLTNLYEQYV.

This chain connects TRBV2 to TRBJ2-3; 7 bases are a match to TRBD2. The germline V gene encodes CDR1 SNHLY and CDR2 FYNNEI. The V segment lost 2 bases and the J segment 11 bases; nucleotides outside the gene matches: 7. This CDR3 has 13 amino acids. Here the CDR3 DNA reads TGTGCCAGCAGTGAATGGGTGGCGGGGGTGCAGTATTTT. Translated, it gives CASSEWVAGVQYF.

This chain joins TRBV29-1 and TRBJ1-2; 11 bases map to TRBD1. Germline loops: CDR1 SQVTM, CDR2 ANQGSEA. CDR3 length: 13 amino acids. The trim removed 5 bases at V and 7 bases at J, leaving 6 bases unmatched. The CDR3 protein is CSVSTDRGLGYTF. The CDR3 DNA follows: TGCAGCGTTTCTACGGACAGGGGGCTTGGCTACACCTTC.

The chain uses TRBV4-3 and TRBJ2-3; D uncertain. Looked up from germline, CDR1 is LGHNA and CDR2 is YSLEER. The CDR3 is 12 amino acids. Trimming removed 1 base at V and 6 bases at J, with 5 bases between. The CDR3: CASSQGGDTQYF. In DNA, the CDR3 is TGCGCCAGCAGCCAAGGAGGTGATACGCAGTATTTT.

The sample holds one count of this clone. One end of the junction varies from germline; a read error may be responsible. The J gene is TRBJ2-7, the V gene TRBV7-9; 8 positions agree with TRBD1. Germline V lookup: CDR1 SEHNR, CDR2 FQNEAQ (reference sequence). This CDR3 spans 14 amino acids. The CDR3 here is CASSPGQGSDEQYF. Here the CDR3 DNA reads TGTGCCAGCAGCCCCGGACAGGGCTCCGACGAGCAGTACTTC. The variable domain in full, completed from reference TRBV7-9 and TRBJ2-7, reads DTGVSQNPRHKITKRGQNVTFRCDPISEHNRLYWYRQTLGQGPEFLTYFQNEAQLEKSRLLSDRFSAERPKGSFSTLEIQRTEQGDSAMYLCASSPGQGSDEQYFGPGTRLTVT.

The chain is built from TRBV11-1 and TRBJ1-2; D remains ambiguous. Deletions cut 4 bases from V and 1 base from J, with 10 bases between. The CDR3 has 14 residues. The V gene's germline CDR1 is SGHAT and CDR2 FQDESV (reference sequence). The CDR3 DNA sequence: TGTGCCAGCAGCTCAGACCGGGTTAACTATGGCTACACCTTC. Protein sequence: CASSSDRVNYGYTF.

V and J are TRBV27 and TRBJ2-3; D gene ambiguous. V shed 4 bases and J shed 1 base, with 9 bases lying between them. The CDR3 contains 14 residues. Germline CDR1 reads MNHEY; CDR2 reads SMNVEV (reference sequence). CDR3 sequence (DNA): TGTGCCAGCAGTTCGGGTGCAGGCACAGATACGCAGTATTTT. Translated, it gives CASSSGAGTDTQYF.

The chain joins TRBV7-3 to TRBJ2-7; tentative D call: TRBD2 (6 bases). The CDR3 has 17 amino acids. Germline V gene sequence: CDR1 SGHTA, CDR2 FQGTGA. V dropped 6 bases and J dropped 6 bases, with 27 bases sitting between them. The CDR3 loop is CASSPTPALGGLGEQYF. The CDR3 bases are TGTGCCAGCAGTCCAACCCCGGCCTTGGGGGGTTTGGGCGAGCAGTACTTC.

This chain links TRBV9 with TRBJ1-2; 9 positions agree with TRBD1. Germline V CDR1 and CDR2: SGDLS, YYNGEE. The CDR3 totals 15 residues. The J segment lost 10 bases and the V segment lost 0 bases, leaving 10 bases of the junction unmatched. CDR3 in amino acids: CASSVGRGQGRIYTF. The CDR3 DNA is TGTGCCAGCAGCGTAGGAAGGGGACAGGGAAGGATCTACACCTTC.

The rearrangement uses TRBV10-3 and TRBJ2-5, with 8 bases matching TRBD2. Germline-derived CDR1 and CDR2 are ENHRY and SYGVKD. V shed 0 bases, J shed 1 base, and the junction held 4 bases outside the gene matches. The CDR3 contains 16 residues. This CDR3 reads CAISESERGTQETQYF. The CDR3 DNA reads TGTGCCATCAGTGAGTCAGAGCGGGGGACCCAAGAGACCCAGTACTTC.

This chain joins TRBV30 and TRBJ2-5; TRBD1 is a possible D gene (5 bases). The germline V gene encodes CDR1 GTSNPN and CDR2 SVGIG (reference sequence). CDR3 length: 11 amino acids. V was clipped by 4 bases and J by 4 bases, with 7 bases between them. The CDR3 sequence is CAWKGLETQYF. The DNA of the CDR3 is TGTGCCTGGAAGGGGCTAGAGACCCAGTACTTC.

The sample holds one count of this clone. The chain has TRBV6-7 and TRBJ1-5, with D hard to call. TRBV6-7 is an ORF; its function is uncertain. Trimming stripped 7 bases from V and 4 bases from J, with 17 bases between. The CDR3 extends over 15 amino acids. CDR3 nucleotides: TGTGCCAGCAAGTGCGAAACAGAGTCAAATCAGCCCCAGCATTTT. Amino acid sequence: CASKCETESNQPQHF.

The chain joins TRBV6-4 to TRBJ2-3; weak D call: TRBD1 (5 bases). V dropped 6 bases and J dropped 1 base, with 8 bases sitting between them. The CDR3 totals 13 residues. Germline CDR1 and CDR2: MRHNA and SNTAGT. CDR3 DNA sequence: TGTGCCAGCAGCCTGACAGGCACAGATACGCAGTATTTT. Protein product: CASSLTGTDTQYF.

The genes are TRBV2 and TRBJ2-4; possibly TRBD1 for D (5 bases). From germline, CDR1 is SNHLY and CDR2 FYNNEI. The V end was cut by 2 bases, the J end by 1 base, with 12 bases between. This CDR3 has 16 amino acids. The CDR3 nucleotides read TGTGCCAGCAGTGAATTCGGCGCAGGGGCCAAAAACATTCAGTACTTC. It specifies CASSEFGAGAKNIQYF. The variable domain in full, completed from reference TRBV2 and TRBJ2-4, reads EPEVTQTPSHQVTQMGQEVILRCVPISNHLYFYWYRQILGQKVEFLVSFYNNEISEKSEIFDDQFSVERPDGSNFTLKIRSTKLEDSAMYFCASSEFGAGAKNIQYFGAGTRLSVL.

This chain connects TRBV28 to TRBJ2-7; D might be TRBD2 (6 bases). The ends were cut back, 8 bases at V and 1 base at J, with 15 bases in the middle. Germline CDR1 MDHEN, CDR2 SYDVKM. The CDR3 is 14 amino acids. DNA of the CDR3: TGTGCCAGCCGGGAGAGAGGCCAGTCCTACGAGCAGTACTTC. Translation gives CASRERGQSYEQYF.

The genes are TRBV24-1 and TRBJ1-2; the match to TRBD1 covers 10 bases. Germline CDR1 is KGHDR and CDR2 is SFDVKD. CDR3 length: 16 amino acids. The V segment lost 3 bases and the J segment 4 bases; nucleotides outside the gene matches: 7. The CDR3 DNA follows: TGTGCCACCAGTGATGCAAGAGGGACAGGGGCCTATGGCTACACCTTC. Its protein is CATSDARGTGAYGYTF.

The CDR3 DNA reads TGTGCCACCAGCAGAGTTACTAGCGGGGGAGATACGCAGTATTTT. This gives the protein CATSRVTSGGDTQYF. The chain uses TRBV15 and TRBJ2-3; TRBD2 matches 11 bases. Germline-derived CDR1 and CDR2 are LNHNV and YYDKDF (reference sequence). The CDR3 is 15 residues long. The junction had 2 bases not matched to a gene; V was cut back by 1 base and J by 5 bases.

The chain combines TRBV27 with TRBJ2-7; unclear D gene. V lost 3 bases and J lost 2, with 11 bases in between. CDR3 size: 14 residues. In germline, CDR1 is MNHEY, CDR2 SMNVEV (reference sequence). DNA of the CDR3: TGTGCCAGCAGTTTCTATCACGCCACCTACGAGCAGTACTTC. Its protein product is CASSFYHATYEQYF.

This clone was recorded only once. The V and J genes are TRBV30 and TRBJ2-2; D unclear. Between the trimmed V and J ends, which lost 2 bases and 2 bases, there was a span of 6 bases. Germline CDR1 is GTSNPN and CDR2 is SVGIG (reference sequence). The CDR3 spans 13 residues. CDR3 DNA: TGTGCCTGGAGTAATCAAAACACCGGGGAGCTGTTTTTT. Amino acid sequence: CAWSNQNTGELFF.

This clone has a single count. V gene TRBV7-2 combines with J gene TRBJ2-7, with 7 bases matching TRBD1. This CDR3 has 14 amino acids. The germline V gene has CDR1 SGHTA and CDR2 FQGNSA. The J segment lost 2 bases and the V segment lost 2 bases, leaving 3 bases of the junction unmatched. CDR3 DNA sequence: TGTGCCAGCAGCTTACAGACAGGGCCCTACGAGCAGTACTTC. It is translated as CASSLQTGPYEQYF.

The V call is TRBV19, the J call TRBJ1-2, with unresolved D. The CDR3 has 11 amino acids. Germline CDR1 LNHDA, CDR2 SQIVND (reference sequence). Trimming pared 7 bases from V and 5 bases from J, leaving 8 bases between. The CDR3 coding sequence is TGTGCCAGTAAGGAGGGTTATGGCTACACCTTC. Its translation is CASKEGYGYTF.

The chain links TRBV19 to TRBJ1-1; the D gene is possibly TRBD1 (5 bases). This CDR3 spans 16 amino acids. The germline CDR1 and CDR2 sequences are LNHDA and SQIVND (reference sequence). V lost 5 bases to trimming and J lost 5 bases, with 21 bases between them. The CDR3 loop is CASSSSGGRGGTEAFF. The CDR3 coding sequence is TGTGCCAGTAGTTCTAGCGGGGGACGAGGTGGGACTGAAGCTTTCTTT.

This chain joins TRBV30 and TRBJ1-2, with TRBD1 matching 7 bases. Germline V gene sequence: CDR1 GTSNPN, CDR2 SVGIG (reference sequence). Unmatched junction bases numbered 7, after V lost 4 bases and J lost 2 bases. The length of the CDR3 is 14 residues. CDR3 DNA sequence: TGTGCCTGGATTCAAGCGACAGGGAACTATGGCTACACCTTC. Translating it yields CAWIQATGNYGYTF.